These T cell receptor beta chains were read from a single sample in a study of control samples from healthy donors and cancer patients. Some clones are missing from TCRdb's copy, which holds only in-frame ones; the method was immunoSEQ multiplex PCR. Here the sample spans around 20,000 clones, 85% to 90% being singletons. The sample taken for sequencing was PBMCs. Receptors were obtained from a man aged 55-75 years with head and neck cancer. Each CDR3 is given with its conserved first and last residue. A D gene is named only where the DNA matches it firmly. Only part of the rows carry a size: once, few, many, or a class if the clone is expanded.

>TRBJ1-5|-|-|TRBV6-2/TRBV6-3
TGTGCCAGCAGTCCCTCCGCCGGTACAGTGAGGGATTATGATCAGCCCCAGCATTTT
CASSPSAGTVRDYDQPQHF
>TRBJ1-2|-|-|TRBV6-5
TGTGCCAGCAGTTACTCGAGAGGATCTAACTATGGCTACACCTTC
CASSYSRGSNYGYTF
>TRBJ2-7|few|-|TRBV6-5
TGTGCCAGCAGTTACTCGGAAGGGTGGGACGAGCAGTACTTC
CASSYSEGWDEQYF
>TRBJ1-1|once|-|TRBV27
TGTGCCAGCAGTTCCCAAGTCATGAACACTGAAGCTTTCTTT
CASSSQVMNTEAFF
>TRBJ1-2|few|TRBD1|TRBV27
TGTGCCAGCAGTTTAAACAGGGGAGGAGGCGGCTACACCTTC
CASSLNRGGGGYTF
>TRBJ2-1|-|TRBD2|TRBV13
TGTGCCAGCAGCTTAACCCCCCGGGGCGGGAGGGCTAATGAGCAGTTCTTC
CASSLTPRGGRANEQFF
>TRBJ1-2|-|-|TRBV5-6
TGTGCCAGCAGCTTGGAAAACGATTATGGCTACACCTTC
CASSLENDYGYTF
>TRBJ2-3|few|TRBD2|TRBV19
TGTGCCAGTAGTATACTAGCGGGAGGGGCGGATACGCAGTATTTT
CASSILAGGADTQYF
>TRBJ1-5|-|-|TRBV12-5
TGTGCTAGTGCGAGACAGAATCAGCCCCAGCATTTT
CASARQNQPQHF
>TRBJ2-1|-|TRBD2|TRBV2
TGTGCCAGCAGCTTTGCGGGGAGCGGGGGTCCAAATGAGCAGTTCTTC
CASSFAGSGGPNEQFF
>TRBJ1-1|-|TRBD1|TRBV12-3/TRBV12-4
TGTGCCAGCAGGCCCGACAGGGGGCAGGCTTTCTTT
CASRPDRGQAFF
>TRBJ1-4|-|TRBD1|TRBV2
TGTGCCAGCAGACAGGGGTATGAAAAACTGTTTTTT
CASRQGYEKLFF
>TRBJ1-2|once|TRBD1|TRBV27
TGTGCCAGCAGTTTATTGGGACAGGGACGGGGCTACACCTTC
CASSLLGQGRGYTF
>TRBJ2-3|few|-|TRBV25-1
TGTGCCAGCGGGGACTTAGGGGCCCAGGGAGATACGCAGTATTTT
CASGDLGAQGDTQYF
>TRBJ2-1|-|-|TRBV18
TGTGCCAGCTCACCAAGGGGGACACGAGGGGGTGAGCAGTTCTTC
CASSPRGTRGGEQFF
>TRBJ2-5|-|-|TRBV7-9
TGTGCCAGCAGCGAAACCCCCGGCCGCGGGGCAGAGACCCAGTACTTC
CASSETPGRGAETQYF
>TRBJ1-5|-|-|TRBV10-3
TGTGCCATCAGTGAGGGGGGGGACCAGCCCCAGCATTTT
CAISEGGDQPQHF
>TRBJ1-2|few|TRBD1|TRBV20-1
TGCAGTGCTAGTTTGGGACAGGGTTTAGGCTACACCTTC
CSASLGQGLGYTF
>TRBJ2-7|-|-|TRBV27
TGTGCCAGCAGTTTAACACTTCCCTCCTACGAGCAGTACTTC
CASSLTLPSYEQYF
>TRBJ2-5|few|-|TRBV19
TGTGCCAGTAGTCGGGCGGGGGAGACCCAGTACTTC
CASSRAGETQYF
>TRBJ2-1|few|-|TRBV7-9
TGTGCCAGCAGCCCTCAAGTGGTTTATGGTGAGCAGTTCTTC
CASSPQVVYGEQFF
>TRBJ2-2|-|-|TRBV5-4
TGTGCCAGCAGCTTCTTTAGGGGGAACACCGGGGAGCTGTTTTTT
CASSFFRGNTGELFF
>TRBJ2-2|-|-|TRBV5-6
TGTGCCAGCAGCTTGGTCAGGGCCCTCGGGGAGCTGTTTTTT
CASSLVRALGELFF
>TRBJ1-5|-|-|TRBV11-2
TGTGCCAGCAGCCCGGACGGTAGCAATCAGCCCCAGCATTTT
CASSPDGSNQPQHF
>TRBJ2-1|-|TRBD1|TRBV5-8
TGTGCCAGCAGAGGGACAGGGCAACACCACTCCTACAATGAGCAGTTCTTC
CASRGTGQHHSYNEQFF
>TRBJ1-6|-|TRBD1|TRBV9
TGTGCCAGCAGCGTCGGCAGGGGGGCAAATTCACCCCTCCACTTT
CASSVGRGANSPLHF
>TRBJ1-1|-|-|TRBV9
TGTGCCAGCAGCCCCCTGACAGCTCTTAGCAGGGGGAACACTGAAGCTTTCTTT
CASSPLTALSRGNTEAFF
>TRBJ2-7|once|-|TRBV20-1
TGCAGTGCTACCGACAGGCGGCAGTACTTC
CSATDRRQYF
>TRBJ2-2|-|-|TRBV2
TGTGCCAGCAGTGAAAGACAGATCACCGGGGAGCTGTTTTTT
CASSERQITGELFF
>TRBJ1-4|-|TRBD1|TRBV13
TGTGCCAGCAGCTTCGGACAGGCAACTAATGAAAAACTGTTTTTT
CASSFGQATNEKLFF
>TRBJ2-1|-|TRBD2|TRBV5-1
TGCGCCAGCAGCTCACCAGGGACTAACAATGAGCAGTTCTTC
CASSSPGTNNEQFF
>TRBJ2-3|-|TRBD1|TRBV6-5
TGTGCCAGCAGGCTACAGGGGGCAGGGGATACGCAGTATTTT
CASRLQGAGDTQYF
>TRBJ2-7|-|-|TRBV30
TGTGCCTGGAGTGTATTGGAGGGGGCGCCGCACGAGCAGTACTTC
CAWSVLEGAPHEQYF
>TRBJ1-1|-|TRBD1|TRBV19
TGTGCCAGTAGGGACAGGGGCTCCACTGAAGCTTTCTTT
CASRDRGSTEAFF
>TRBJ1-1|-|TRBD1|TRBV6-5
TGTGCCAGCAGTAGGACAGGGACCACTGAAGCTTTCTTT
CASSRTGTTEAFF